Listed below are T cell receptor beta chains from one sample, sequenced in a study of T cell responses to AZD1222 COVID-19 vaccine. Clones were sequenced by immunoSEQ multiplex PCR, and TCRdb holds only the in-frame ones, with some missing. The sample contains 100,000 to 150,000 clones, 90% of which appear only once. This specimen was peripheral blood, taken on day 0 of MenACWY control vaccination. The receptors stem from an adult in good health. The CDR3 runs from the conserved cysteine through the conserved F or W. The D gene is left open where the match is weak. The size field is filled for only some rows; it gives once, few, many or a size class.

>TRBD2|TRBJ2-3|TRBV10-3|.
TGTGCCATCAGTGAAGGTAGCGGGAGTCAGGTGGTAACAGATACGCAGTATTTT
CAISEGSGSQVVTDTQYF
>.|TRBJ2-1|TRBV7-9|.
TGTGCCAGCAGCTTAGACGACAATGAGCAGTTCTTC
CASSLDDNEQFF
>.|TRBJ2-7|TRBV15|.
TGTGCCACCAGCCGTAGCGGTAGAGTGGACTTC
CATSRSGRVDF
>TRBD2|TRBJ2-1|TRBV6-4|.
TGTGCCAGCAGTGACTCGGAAGCGGGGGGGCCCGATGAGCAGTTCTTC
CASSDSEAGGPDEQFF
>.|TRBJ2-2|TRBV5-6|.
TGTGCCAGCAGCTTGGGCGCAGGCGTAAAAACCGGGGAGCTGTTTTTT
CASSLGAGVKTGELFF
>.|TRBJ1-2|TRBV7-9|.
TGTGCCAGCAGCTCCCCTCTGGGATATGGCTACACCTTC
CASSSPLGYGYTF
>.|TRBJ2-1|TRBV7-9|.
TGTGCCAGCAGCTTCCCTAAAGATAGGGCGGGGAATGAGCAGTTCTTC
CASSFPKDRAGNEQFF
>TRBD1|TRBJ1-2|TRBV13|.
TGTGCCAGCAGCTTAAGGGCCCCGGGGACAGGCGATGGCTACACCTTC
CASSLRAPGTGDGYTF
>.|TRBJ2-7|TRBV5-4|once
TGTGCCAGCAGCGCTAGGGACACCGACTACGAGCAGTACTTC
CASSARDTDYEQYF
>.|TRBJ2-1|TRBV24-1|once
TGTGCCACCAGTGACCTGCCTCCTTCCAACAGCTTAAATGAGCAGTTCTTC
CATSDLPPSNSLNEQFF
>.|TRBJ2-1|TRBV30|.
TGTGCCTGGAGTATTACCGGACTAAATGAGCAGTTCTTC
CAWSITGLNEQFF
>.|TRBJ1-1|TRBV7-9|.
TGTGCCAGCAGCTTCGGACGGGGCACTGAAGCTTTCTTT
CASSFGRGTEAFF
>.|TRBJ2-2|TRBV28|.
TGTGCCAGCGCGCGGGGGCGCTCGAACACCGGGGAGCTGTTTTTT
CASARGRSNTGELFF
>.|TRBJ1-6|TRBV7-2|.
TGTGCCAGCAGCCGGGACGTCGGCGCTAATTCACCCCTCCACTTT
CASSRDVGANSPLHF
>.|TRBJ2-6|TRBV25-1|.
TGTGCCAGCAGTGATACGAGCTCTGGGGCCAACGTCCTGACTTTC
CASSDTSSGANVLTF